Below are 3 T cell receptor beta chains sequenced from a single sample in a study of T cell repertoires in cytomegalovirus infection. TCRdb called the reads again in MiXCR, with one record for every CDR3 protein. The table includes about 150,000 distinct CDR3 sequences, less than 25% detected once. The source material was PBMCs. Receptor source: a human donor in good health (CMV status not recorded). Some clones in this sample may be carry-over from other donors' samples.

This clonotype was seen many times. The V call is TRBV6-1, the J call TRBJ1-1; possibly TRBD1 for D (6 bases). V lost 6 bases and J lost 7, with 15 bases in between. The CDR3 loop spans 13 amino acids. Per germline, CDR1 MNHNS and CDR2 SASEGT. This CDR3 is CASRDGQRLEAFF. The CDR3 DNA sequence: TGTGCCAGCAGGGACGGACAGAGACTTGAAGCTTTCTTT.

This clonotype was seen repeatedly, ten times or more. The chain recombines TRBV7-6 with TRBJ2-1; 8 positions agree with TRBD2. Looked up from germline, CDR1 is SGHVS and CDR2 is FNYEAQ. After removal of 5 bases from V and 6 bases from J, the junction contained 15 bases not matched to a gene. CDR3 length: 17 amino acids. This CDR3 reads CASSPLAGTVPGNEQFF. CDR3 bases: TGTGCCAGCAGCCCATTAGCGGGAACGGTGCCTGGCAATGAGCAGTTCTTC.

This chain connects TRBV11-3 to TRBJ1-4, with a possible D match to TRBD1 (5 bases). The CDR3 covers 15 residues. The germline gives CDR1 SGHNT, CDR2 YENEEA. Trimming cost V 1 base and J 8 bases, with 14 bases left between them. CDR3 loop: CASSLGPGWGEKLFF. In DNA, the CDR3 is TGTGCCAGCAGCTTAGGGCCGGGCTGGGGCGAAAAACTGTTTTTT.